This TCR beta chain was identified in a study of cytomegalovirus exposure and HLA in healthy donors. The V end was cut by 5 bases, the J end by 0 bases, with 8 bases between. The CDR3 contains 13 residues. CDR1 and CDR2 (germline): SQVTM, ANQGSEA. PCR was performed using 60 Vbeta and 13 Jbeta primers. Clones were read by immunoSEQ multiplex PCR, and TCRdb kept only the in-frame ones, dropping some. This table has 110,000 to 150,000 clones, under 90% appearing once. The rearrangement links TRBV29-1 to TRBJ2-4, with D hard to call. The sample comprised PBMCs. The receptor's source is a man aged 35 to 55 in good health and CMV-seronegative. The CDR3 protein is CSVSLVAKNIQYF. The CDR3 bases are TGCAGCGTTTCGTTAGTAGCCAAAAACATTCAGTACTTC. Combining the CDR3 with reference TRBV29-1 and TRBJ2-4 gives the whole variable domain SAVISQKPSRDICQRGTSLTIQCQVDSQVTMMFWYRQQPGQSLTLIATANQGSEATYESGFVIDKFPISRPNLTFSTLTVSNMSPEDSSIYLCSVSLVAKNIQYFGAGTRLSVL.